This T cell receptor beta chain appears in the sequencing data of a study of T cell responses to AZD1222 COVID-19 vaccine. The study, taken as a whole, reports: Donors in the cohort were predominantly white British and more often female, and clonal diversity was possibly underestimated. Dominant at 160-218 and 743-854, vaccine-associated CD4 TCRs also spanned spike.

The length of the CDR3 is 14 residues. V dropped 4 bases and J dropped 5; count of bases not matched to a gene: 4. Per germline, CDR1 MNHEY and CDR2 SVGAGI. Note on this clone: What it binds is unknown.

Sequencing used immunoSEQ multiplex PCR; TCRdb keeps in-frame clones, though not all of them. The top ten hold approximately 5% of the sample, which has 120,000 to 150,000 clones, 86% seen once. Here the sequenced sample was peripheral blood, taken 28 days after the second AZD1222 dose. This chain uses TRBV6-5 with TRBJ2-3, with 9 nucleotides matching TRBD1. The receptor's source is an adult who received the AZD1222 COVID-19 vaccine. The CDR3 loop is CASSWTGEQDTQYF. The CDR3 DNA reads as TGTGCCAGCAGTTGGACAGGGGAACAAGATACGCAGTATTTT.